Below, 20 T cell receptor beta chains from the same sample are listed, as sequenced in a study of blood T cells in healthy people across ages. It was with a sample-barcoded 5' primer and a J-beta primer mix that a second PCR of roughly 7 to 12 cycles was run. TCRdb passed the 5' RACE reads through MiXCR, listing each CDR3 protein once. Here the sample spans under 1 million distinct CDR3 sequences, 40% to 50% being singletons. Sample: blood. Every receptor here comes from a man in his 60s in good health.

This clonotype was observed a handful of times. The rearrangement uses TRBV7-2 and TRBJ1-6; 7 nucleotides line up with TRBD1. CDR1 and CDR2 from the germline V gene are SGHTA and FQGNSA. The length of the CDR3 is 14 residues. J lost 9 bases, V lost 3 bases, and 5 bases had no gene match. The CDR3 sequence is CASSLQGDGSPLHF. The CDR3 DNA is TGTGCCAGCAGCTTGCAGGGGGACGGTTCACCCCTCCACTTT.

In nucleotides, the CDR3 is TGCAGTGCAACCGGGTCCTACAATGAGCAGTACTTC. Its translation is CSATGSYNEQYF. This chain joins TRBV20-1 and TRBJ2-1; D gene ambiguous. The DNA end favors TRBJ2-7, so the J call may be wrong. The CDR3 spans 12 residues. The germline V gene encodes CDR1 DFQATT and CDR2 SNEGSKA (reference sequence).

The chain uses TRBV28 and TRBJ2-3, with D hard to call. The germline gives CDR1 MDHEN, CDR2 SYDVKM. This CDR3 contains 16 residues. V was cut by 4 bases and J by 0 bases, with 14 bases left in between. CDR3 sequence reads: CASSSRLGASTDTQYF. As DNA, the CDR3 is TGTGCCAGCAGTTCCCGTCTGGGCGCTAGCACAGATACGCAGTATTTT.

This clonotype was observed a single time. The chain carries TRBV4-1 and TRBJ1-5; the D gene is possibly TRBD1 (5 bases). The J call may be faulty, since TRBJ1-6 better matches the DNA end. Germline-derived CDR1 and CDR2 are MGHRA and YSYEKL. The CDR3 sequence is 15 residues long. CDR3 bases: TGCGCCAGCAGCCAAGCCCCAAGGGGCATTGAAGCCCTCCACTTT. This sequence encodes CASSQAPRGIEALHF.

This clonotype appeared a few times. CDR3 protein: CASSQAGTGPYEQYF. The CDR3 DNA sequence: TGTGCCAGCAGCCAGGCCGGGACAGGGCCCTACGAGCAGTACTTC. The chain recombines TRBV3-1 with TRBJ2-7; 9 nucleotides match TRBD1. The trim removed 3 bases at V and 2 bases at J, leaving 5 bases unmatched. The CDR3 consists of 15 residues. The germline V gene has CDR1 LGHDT and CDR2 YNNKEL (reference sequence).

The genes are TRBV7-8 and TRBJ2-1; a weak D match, TRBD1 (6 bases). V gave up 8 bases and J gave up 12 bases, with 23 bases separating them. CDR1 is SGHVS and CDR2 is FQNEAQ in the germline V gene. The CDR3 spans 14 residues. Here the CDR3 DNA reads TGTGCCAGCCGAAGGGACACAGTTACTCAAGGGCAGTTCTTC. Its translation: CASRRDTVTQGQFF.

This clonotype was counted between two and nine times. The genes are TRBV10-3 and TRBJ2-7; possibly TRBD1 or TRBD2 for D (5 bases each). There are 13 residues in the CDR3. Between the trimmed V and J ends, which lost 10 bases and 2 bases, there was a span of 15 bases. Germline lookup yields CDR1 ENHRY and CDR2 SYGVKD. The DNA of the CDR3 is TGTGCCACTCGCCGGGACCAGACCTACGAGCAGTACTTC. Its translation is CATRRDQTYEQYF.

A note on this clonotype: This may come from a read error, since a much larger clone is one base off. The chain uses TRBV6-5 and TRBJ2-1, with D possibly matching TRBD1 (7 bases). CDR3 length equals 14 residues. CDR1 and CDR2 from the germline V gene are MNHEY and SVGAGI. For the CDR3, the DNA is TGTGTCAGCAGTTACGGGGGACAGCCGTGGGGGCAGTTCTTC. Its protein product is CVSSYGGQPWGQFF.

This sequence joins TRBV20-1 and TRBJ2-7, with TRBD2 identical over 8 bases. V lost 1 base and J lost 4; bases outside the gene matches: 9. The V gene's germline CDR1 is DFQATT and CDR2 SNEGSKA (reference sequence). This CDR3 spans 15 amino acids. CDR3 sequence: CSARVLAGRHYEQYF. The CDR3 DNA sequence: TGCAGTGCTAGAGTGTTAGCGGGGAGGCATTACGAGCAGTACTTC.

This clonotype is a singleton in its sample. V usage is TRBV7-2 and J usage is TRBJ2-7, with D perhaps matching TRBD1 or TRBD2 (5 bases each). The germline V gene encodes CDR1 SGHTA and CDR2 FQGNSA. This CDR3 spans 14 amino acids. The germline V and J ends were trimmed by 4 bases and 12 bases, with 22 bases remaining between them. This CDR3 is CASSSSGEGSMWYF. The CDR3 DNA follows: TGTGCCAGCAGCTCGTCCGGAGAGGGGAGTATGTGGTACTTC.

This clonotype was observed a handful of times. This chain links TRBV6-6 with TRBJ2-5; no reliable D call. The DNA end is more similar to TRBJ2-7, so the J call may be wrong. CDR1 is MNHNY, CDR2 SVGAGI, per germline (reference sequence). This CDR3 region has 14 residues. For the CDR3, the DNA is TGTGCCAGCAGTTACCGGGCTAGGATCGACGAGCAGTACTTC. Protein: CASSYRARIDEQYF.

This clonotype was observed a handful of times. The chain recombines TRBV30 with TRBJ1-1, with unresolved D. Trimming pared 1 base from V and 0 bases from J, leaving 6 bases between. There are 13 residues in the CDR3. The germline V gene has CDR1 GTSNPN and CDR2 SVGIG (reference sequence). DNA for the CDR3: TGTGCCTGGAGTGGGTCTCTGAACACTGAAGCTTTCTTT. Amino acids: CAWSGSLNTEAFF.

The genes are TRBV7-2 and TRBJ2-1; a weak D match, TRBD1 (5 bases). Per the germline V gene, CDR1 is SGHTA and CDR2 is FQGNSA. The CDR3 is 15 amino acids. V was shortened by 5 bases and J by 10 bases, with 21 bases between the two germline ends. The CDR3 region is CASSRYPGQTYEQFF. The CDR3 nucleotides are TGTGCCAGCAGCCGCTACCCCGGACAAACCTACGAGCAGTTCTTC.

This clonotype appeared a few times. A clone one base away is much larger, so this may be a read error. This rearrangement joins TRBV3-1 to TRBJ2-5; D is ambiguous. The CDR3 loop spans 13 amino acids. CDR1 is LGHDT and CDR2 is YNNKEL in the germline V gene (reference sequence). V was shortened by 0 bases and J by 11 bases, with 13 bases between the two germline ends. The CDR3 here is CASSQDRVAEQYF. CDR3 DNA sequence: TGTGCCAGCAGCCAAGATAGGGTGGCGGAGCAGTACTTC.

This clonotype was recorded a few times. This sequence may be a read error, since a much larger clone differs from it by one base. V and J are TRBV7-2 and TRBJ2-1, with D perhaps matching TRBD2 (6 bases). The germline gives CDR1 SGHTA, CDR2 FQGNSA. CDR3 length: 15 amino acids. The CDR3 loop reads CASSLGGVHYSEQFF. In DNA form, the CDR3 reads TGTGCCAGCAGCTTAGGCGGGGTACACTACAGTGAGCAGTTCTTC.

This sequence joins TRBV6-5 and TRBJ2-3, with TRBD2 identical over 7 bases. J gave up 5 bases and V 8 bases, and 10 bases lay outside the gene matches. Germline CDR1 MNHEY, CDR2 SVGAGI. The CDR3 contains 14 residues. The chain's CDR3 is CASSLRGEVDTQYF. The CDR3 DNA is TGTGCCAGCTCCCTACGGGGGGAGGTAGATACGCAGTATTTT.

The rearrangement joins TRBV27 to TRBJ1-4, with 8 bases identical to TRBD1. The CDR3 covers 14 residues. The germline V gene has CDR1 MNHEY and CDR2 SMNVEV (reference sequence). The V gene end was trimmed by 5 bases and the J gene end by 8 bases; junction bases not matched to a gene: 7. CDR3 amino acids: CASSPTGVLEKLFF. The CDR3 bases are TGTGCCAGCAGTCCGACAGGGGTCTTGGAAAAACTGTTTTTT.

This sequence joins TRBV6-5 and TRBJ1-1, with D hard to call. The CDR3 extends over 15 amino acids. Per germline, CDR1 MNHEY and CDR2 SVGAGI. The germline V and J ends were trimmed by 4 bases and 1 base, with 13 bases remaining between them. CDR3 region: CASSWKWTGNTEAFF. CDR3 DNA sequence: TGTGCCAGCAGTTGGAAGTGGACGGGGAACACTGAAGCTTTCTTT.

This chain uses TRBV24-1 with TRBJ2-1; 10 nucleotides align to TRBD1. V gave up 3 bases and J gave up 8 bases; unmatched junction bases: 6. CDR3 length equals 15 residues. Germline V lookup: CDR1 KGHDR, CDR2 SFDVKD. CDR3 sequence reads: CATSDPPGTGDEQFF. The DNA of the CDR3 is TGTGCCACCAGTGATCCTCCCGGGACAGGGGATGAGCAGTTCTTC.

This clonotype was detected only a few times. The chain uses TRBV20-1 and TRBJ2-1; D might be TRBD2 (6 bases). The CDR3 covers 13 residues. In germline, CDR1 is DFQATT, CDR2 SNEGSKA (reference sequence). Trimming removed 3 bases from V and 8 bases from J, with 14 bases in between. The CDR3 DNA reads TGCAGTGCTAGGACGGGGGAAGTCTATGAGCAGTTCTTC. Protein: CSARTGEVYEQFF.